The T cell receptor (beta chain) under discussion was sequenced for a study of blood T cells in healthy people across ages. Primers used in a second PCR of roughly 7 to 12 cycles were a sample-barcoded 5' primer and a J-beta primer mix. TCRdb re-called the 5' RACE reads through MiXCR, storing one row per CDR3 protein. Here the sample spans under 1,000,000 distinct CDR3 sequences, around 36% being singletons. Trimming pared 3 bases from V and 0 bases from J, leaving 11 bases between. Germline-derived CDR1 and CDR2 are LNHDA and SQIVND (reference sequence). The CDR3 extends over 15 amino acids. The receptor was derived from a man between 18 and 29 years old in good health. The rearrangement joins TRBV19 to TRBJ1-2, with D unresolved. Sequencing was carried out using blood. DNA for the CDR3: TGTGCCAGTAGTATGCTACAGCCAGCTAACTATGGCTACACCTTC. Residues: CASSMLQPANYGYTF.